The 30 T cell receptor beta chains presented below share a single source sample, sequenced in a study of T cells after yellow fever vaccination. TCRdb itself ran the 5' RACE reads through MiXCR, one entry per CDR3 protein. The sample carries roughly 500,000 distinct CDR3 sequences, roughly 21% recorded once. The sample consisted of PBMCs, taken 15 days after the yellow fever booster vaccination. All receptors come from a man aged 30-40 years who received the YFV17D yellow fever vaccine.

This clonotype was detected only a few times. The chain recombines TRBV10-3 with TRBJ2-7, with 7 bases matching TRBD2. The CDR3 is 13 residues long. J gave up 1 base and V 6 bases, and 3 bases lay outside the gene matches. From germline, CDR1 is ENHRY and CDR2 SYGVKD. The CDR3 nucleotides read TGTGCCATCAGGGGCGGGAGTTCCTACGAGCAGTACTTC. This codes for CAIRGGSSYEQYF.

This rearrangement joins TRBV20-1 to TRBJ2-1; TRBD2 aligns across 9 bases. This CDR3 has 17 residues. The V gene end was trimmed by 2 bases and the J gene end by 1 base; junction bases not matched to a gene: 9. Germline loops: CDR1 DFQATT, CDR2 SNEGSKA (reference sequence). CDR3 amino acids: CSARMLAGAVSYNEQFF. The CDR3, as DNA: TGCAGTGCTAGAATGTTAGCGGGAGCTGTTTCCTACAATGAGCAGTTCTTC.

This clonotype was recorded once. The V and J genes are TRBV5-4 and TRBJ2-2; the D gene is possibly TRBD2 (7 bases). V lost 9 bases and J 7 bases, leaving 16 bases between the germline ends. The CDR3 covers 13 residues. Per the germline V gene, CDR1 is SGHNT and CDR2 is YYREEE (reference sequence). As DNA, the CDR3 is TGTGCCACACTAGGGGGGGGCCACGGGGAGCTGTTTTTT. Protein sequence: CATLGGGHGELFF. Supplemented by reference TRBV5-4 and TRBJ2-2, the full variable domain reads ETGVTQSPTHLIKTRGQQVTLRCSSQSGHNTVSWYQQALGQGPQFIFQYYREEENGRGNFPPRFSGLQFPNYSSELNVNALELDDSALYLCATLGGGHGELFFGEGSRLTVL.

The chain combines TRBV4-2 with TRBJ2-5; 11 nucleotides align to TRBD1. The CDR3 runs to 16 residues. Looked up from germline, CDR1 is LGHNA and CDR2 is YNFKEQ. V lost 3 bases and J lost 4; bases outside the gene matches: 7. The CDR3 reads CASSHGDRGLAETQYF. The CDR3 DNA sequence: TGTGCCAGCAGCCATGGGGACAGGGGGTTGGCAGAGACCCAGTACTTC.

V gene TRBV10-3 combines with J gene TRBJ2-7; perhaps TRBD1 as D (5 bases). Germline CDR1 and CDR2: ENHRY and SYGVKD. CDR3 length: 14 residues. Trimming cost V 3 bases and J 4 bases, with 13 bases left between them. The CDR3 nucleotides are TGTGCCATCAGTGATCTGACAGTCCATTACGAGCAGTACTTC. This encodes CAISDLTVHYEQYF.

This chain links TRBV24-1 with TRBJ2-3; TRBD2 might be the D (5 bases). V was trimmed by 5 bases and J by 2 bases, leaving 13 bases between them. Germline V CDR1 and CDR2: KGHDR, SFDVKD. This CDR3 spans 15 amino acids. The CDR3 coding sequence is TGTGCCACCAGTGTTCGCGGAGGCCCCACAGATACGCAGTATTTT. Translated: CATSVRGGPTDTQYF.

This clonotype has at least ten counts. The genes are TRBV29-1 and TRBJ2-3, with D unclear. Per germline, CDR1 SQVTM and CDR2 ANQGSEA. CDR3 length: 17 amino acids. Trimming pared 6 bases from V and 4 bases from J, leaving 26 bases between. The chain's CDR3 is CSVARSGGLALADTQYF. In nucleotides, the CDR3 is TGCAGCGTCGCGAGGAGTGGCGGTTTGGCCCTGGCAGATACGCAGTATTTT.

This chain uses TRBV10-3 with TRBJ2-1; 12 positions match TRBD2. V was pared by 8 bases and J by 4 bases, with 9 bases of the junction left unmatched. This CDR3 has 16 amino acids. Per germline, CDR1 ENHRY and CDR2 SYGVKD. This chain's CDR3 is CAIGYTTSGRYNEQFF. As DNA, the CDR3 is TGTGCCATCGGCTATACTACTAGCGGGAGGTACAATGAGCAGTTCTTC.

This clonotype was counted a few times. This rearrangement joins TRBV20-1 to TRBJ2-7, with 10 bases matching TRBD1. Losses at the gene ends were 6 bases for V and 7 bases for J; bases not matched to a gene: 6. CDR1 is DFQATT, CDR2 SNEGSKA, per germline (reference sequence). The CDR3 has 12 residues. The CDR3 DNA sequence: TGCAGTGCGGGCGACAGGGGGCTTGAGCAGTACTTC. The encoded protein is CSAGDRGLEQYF.

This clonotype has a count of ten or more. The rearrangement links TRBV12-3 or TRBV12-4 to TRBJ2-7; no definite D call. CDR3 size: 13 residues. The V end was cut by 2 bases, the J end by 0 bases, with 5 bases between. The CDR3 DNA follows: TGTGCCAGCAGTTTATCTGGCTCCTACGAGCAGTACTTC. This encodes CASSLSGSYEQYF.

CDR3 amino acids: CASSSQWDTQYF. In DNA form, the CDR3 reads TGTGCCAGCAGCTCCCAGTGGGATACGCAGTATTTT. V usage is TRBV7-8 and J usage is TRBJ2-3, with unresolved D. The germline gives CDR1 SGHVS, CDR2 FQNEAQ. V was clipped by 4 bases and J by 6 bases, with 8 bases between them. CDR3 length: 12 residues. The full variable domain, its missing parts supplied by reference TRBV7-8 and TRBJ2-3, is GAGVSQSPRYKVAKRGQDVALRCDPISGHVSLFWYQQALGQGPEFLTYFQNEAQLDKSGLPSDRFFAERPEGSVSTLKIQRTQQEDSAVYLCASSSQWDTQYFGPGTRLTVL.

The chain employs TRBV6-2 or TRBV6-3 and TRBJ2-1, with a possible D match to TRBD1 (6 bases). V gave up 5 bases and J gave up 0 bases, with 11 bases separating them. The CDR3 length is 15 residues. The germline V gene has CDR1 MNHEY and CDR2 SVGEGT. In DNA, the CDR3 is TGTGCCAGCAGTCAACAGGGAACCTCCTACAATGAGCAGTTCTTC. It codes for CASSQQGTSYNEQFF.

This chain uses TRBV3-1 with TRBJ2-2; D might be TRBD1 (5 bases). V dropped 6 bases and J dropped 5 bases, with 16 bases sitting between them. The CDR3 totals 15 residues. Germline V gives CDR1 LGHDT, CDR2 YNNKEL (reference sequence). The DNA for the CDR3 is TGTGCCAGCAGGAGTCAGGGTGATAGGACCGGGGAGCTGTTTTTT. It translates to CASRSQGDRTGELFF.

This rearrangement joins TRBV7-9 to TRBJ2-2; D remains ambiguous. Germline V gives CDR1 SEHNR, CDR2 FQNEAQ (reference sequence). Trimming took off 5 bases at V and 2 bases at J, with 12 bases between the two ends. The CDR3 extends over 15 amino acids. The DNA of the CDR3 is TGTGCCAGCAGCCCCTCGGCGAGAAACACCGGGGAGCTGTTTTTT. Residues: CASSPSARNTGELFF. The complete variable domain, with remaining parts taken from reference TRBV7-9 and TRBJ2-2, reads DTGVSQNPRHKITKRGQNVTFRCDPISEHNRLYWYRQTLGQGPEFLTYFQNEAQLEKSRLLSDRFSAERPKGSFSTLEIQRTEQGDSAMYLCASSPSARNTGELFFGEGSRLTVL.

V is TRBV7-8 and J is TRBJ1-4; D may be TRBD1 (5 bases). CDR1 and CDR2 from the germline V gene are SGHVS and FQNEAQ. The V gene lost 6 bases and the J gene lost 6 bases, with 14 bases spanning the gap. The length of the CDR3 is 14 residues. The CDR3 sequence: CASRRDELDEKLFF. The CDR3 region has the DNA TGTGCCAGCAGAAGGGACGAGTTAGATGAAAAACTGTTTTTT.

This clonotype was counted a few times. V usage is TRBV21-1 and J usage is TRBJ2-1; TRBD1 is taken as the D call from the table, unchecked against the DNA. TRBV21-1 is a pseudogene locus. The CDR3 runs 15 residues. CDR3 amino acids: CASSKDRGRYNEQFF. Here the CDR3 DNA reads TGTGCCAGCAGCAAAGACAGGGGGCGGTACAATGAGCAGTTCTTC.

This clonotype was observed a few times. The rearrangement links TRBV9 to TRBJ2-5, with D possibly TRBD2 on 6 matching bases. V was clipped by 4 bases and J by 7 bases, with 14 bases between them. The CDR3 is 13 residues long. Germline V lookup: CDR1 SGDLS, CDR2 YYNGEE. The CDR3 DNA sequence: TGTGCCAGCAGCCCGGGGACGGAGGGGACCCAGTACTTC. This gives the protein CASSPGTEGTQYF.

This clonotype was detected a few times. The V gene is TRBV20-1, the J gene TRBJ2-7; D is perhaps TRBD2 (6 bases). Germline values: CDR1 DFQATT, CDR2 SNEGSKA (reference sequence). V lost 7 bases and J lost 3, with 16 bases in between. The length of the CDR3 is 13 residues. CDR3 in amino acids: CSVDGGSSYEQYF. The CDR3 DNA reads TGCAGTGTAGACGGGGGTTCCAGCTACGAGCAGTACTTC.

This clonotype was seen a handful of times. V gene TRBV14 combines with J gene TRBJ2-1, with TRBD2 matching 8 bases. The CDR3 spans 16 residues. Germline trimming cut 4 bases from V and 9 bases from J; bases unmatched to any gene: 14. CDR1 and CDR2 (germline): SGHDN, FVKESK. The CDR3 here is CASSPRGAGARGEQFF. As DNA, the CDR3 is TGTGCCAGCAGCCCACGAGGAGCGGGAGCCCGGGGTGAGCAGTTCTTC.

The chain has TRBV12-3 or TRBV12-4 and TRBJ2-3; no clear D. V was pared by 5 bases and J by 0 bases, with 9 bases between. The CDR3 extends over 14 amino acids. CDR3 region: CASSGASSTDTQYF. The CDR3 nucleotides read TGTGCCAGCAGTGGTGCGTCTAGCACAGATACGCAGTATTTT.

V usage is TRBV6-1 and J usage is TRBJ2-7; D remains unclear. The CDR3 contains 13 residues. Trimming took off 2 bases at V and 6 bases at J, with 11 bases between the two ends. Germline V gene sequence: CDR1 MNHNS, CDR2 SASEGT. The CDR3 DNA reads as TGTGCCAGCAGTGAAATATACGCTCGCGAGCAGTACTTC. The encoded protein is CASSEIYAREQYF.

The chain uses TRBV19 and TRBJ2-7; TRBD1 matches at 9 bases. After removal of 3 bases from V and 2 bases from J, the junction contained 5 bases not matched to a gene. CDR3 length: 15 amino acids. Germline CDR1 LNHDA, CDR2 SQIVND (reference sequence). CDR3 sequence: CASSIAGQGAYEQYF. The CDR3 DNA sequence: TGTGCCAGTAGTATTGCGGGACAGGGTGCCTACGAGCAGTACTTC. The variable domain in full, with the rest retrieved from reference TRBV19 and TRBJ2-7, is DGGITQSPKYLFRKEGQNVTLSCEQNLNHDAMYWYRQDPGQGLRLIYYSQIVNDFQKGDIAEGYSVSREKKESFPLTVTSAQKNPTAFYLCASSIAGQGAYEQYFGPGTRLTVT.

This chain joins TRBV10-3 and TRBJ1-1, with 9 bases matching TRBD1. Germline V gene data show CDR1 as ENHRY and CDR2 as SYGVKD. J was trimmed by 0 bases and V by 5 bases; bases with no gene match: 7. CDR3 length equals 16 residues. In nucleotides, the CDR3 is TGTGCCATCAGTCCAAGACAGGGGGGGATGAACACTGAAGCTTTCTTT. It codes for CAISPRQGGMNTEAFF.

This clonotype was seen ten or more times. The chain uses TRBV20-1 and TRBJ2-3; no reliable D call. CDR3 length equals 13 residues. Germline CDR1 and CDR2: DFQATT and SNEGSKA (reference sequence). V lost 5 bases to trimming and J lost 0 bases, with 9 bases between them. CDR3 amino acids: CSAEGRSTDTQYF. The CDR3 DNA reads TGCAGTGCTGAAGGACGAAGCACAGATACGCAGTATTTT.

In nucleotides, the CDR3 is TGCAGTGCATCTCGAGGGGGGACTAGCGGGAGTGGCGAGCAGTACTTC. Protein sequence: CSASRGGTSGSGEQYF. This chain uses TRBV20-1 with TRBJ2-7, with 14 bases that match TRBD2. The CDR3 is 16 amino acids. V shed 6 bases, J shed 6 bases, and the junction held 13 bases outside the gene matches. Per germline, CDR1 DFQATT and CDR2 SNEGSKA (reference sequence).

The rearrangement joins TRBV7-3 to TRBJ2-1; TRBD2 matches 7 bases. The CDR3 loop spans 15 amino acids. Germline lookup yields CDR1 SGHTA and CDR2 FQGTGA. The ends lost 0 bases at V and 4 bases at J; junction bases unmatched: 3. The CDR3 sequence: CASSLTSSGYNEQFF. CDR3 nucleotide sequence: TGTGCCAGCAGCTTAACGTCTAGCGGATACAATGAGCAGTTCTTC.

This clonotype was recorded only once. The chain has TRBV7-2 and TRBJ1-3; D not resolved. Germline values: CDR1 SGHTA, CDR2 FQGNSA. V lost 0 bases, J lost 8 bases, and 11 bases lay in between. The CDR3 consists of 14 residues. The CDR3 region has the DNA TGTGCCAGCAGCTTAGCACGTGCCCAGGACACCATATATTTT. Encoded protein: CASSLARAQDTIYF.

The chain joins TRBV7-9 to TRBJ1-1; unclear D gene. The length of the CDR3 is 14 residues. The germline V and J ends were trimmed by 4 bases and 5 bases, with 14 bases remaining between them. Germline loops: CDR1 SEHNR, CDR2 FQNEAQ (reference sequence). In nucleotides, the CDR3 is TGTGCCAGCAGCTCGGAACGGAGGACTACTGAAGCTTTCTTT. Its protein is CASSSERRTTEAFF.

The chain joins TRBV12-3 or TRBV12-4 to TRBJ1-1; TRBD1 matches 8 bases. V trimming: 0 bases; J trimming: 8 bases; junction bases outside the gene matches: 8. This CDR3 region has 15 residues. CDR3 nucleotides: TGTGCCAGCAGTTTAGCCCCCGGGACAGGCTCAGAAGCTTTCTTT. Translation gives CASSLAPGTGSEAFF.

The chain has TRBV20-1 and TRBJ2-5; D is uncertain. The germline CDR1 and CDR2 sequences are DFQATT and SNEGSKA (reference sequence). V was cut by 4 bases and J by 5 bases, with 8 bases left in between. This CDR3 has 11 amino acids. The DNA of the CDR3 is TGCAGTGCTAATTTGGTGGAGACCCAGTACTTC. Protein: CSANLVETQYF.